This TCR beta chain was sequenced for a study of blood T cell repertoires in COVID-19. About the study: COVID-19 samples, acute and convalescent, were from the United States, Italy and Spain. The analysed material was cDNA or gDNA that came from T cells, B-cell-depleted T cells, or PBMCs.

V lost 4 bases and J lost 3; bases outside the gene matches: 3. The CDR3 contains 16 residues. The germline V gene encodes CDR1 SGHVS and CDR2 FQNEAQ. Methods used by the authors: Reference gene primer amplification gave nucleated cell count estimates. Data came from immunoSEQ multiplex PCR; TCRdb stores just in-frame clones and leaves some out. The V and J calls and clone size were taken over from that table, and D and trimming were inferred from the DNA. The table has under 60,000 clones, about four fifths seen once. V and J are TRBV7-8 and TRBJ2-1; the match to TRBD2 covers 13 bases. Sample: peripheral blood. This TCR came from a human donor in a cohort sampled during active COVID-19. CDR3 DNA sequence: TGTGCCAGCAGCTCCGGACTAGCGGGGGTCTACAATGAGCAGTTCTTC. Amino acid sequence: CASSSGLAGVYNEQFF. Full variable domain (rest looked up from reference TRBV7-8 and TRBJ2-1): GAGVSQSPRYKVAKRGQDVALRCDPISGHVSLFWYQQALGQGPEFLTYFQNEAQLDKSGLPSDRFFAERPEGSVSTLKIQRTQQEDSAVYLCASSSGLAGVYNEQFFGPGTRLTVL.